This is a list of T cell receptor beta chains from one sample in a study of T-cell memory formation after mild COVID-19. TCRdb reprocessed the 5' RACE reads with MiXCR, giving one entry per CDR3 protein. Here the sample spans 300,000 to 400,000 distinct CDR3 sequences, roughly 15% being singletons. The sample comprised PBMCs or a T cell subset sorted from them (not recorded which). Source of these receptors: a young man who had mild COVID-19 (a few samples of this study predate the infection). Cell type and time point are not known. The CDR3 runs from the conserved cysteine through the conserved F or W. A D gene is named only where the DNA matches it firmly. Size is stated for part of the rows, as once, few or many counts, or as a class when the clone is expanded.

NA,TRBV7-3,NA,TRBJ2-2,CASSSSQGGTGELFF,TGTGCCAGCAGCTCATCCCAGGGGGGCACCGGGGAGCTGTTTTTT
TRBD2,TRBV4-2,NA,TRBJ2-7,CASSGGSGTSRYEQYF,TGTGCCAGCAGCGGGGGCTCCGGGACTAGCCGCTACGAGCAGTACTTC
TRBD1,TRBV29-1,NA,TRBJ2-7,CSVSDRGRGEQYF,TGCAGCGTTTCGGACAGGGGGCGCGGGGAGCAGTACTTC
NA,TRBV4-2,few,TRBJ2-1,CASSQEGASSGEQFF,TGTGCCAGCAGCCAAGAAGGAGCTAGCTCTGGTGAGCAGTTCTTC
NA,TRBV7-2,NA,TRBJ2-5,CASRPPFETQYF,TGTGCCAGCAGACCGCCCTTTGAGACCCAGTACTTC
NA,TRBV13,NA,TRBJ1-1,CASSPSKWNTEAFF,TGTGCCAGCAGCCCTAGCAAGTGGAACACTGAAGCTTTCTTT
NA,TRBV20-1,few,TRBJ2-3,CSARQTSLGDTQYF,TGCAGTGCTAGACAAACGTCCTTAGGGGATACGCAGTATTTT
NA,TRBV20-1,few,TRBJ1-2,CSAVRTRYGYPF,TGCAGTGCTGTAAGGACAAGATATGGCTACCCCTTC
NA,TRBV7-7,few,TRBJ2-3,CASASAPGFDTQYF,TGTGCTAGCGCTAGCGCCCCAGGTTTCGATACGCAGTATTTT
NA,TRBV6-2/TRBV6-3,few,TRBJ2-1,CASRGDGGSYNEQFF,TGTGCCAGCAGGGGAGACGGGGGCTCCTACAATGAGCAGTTCTTC
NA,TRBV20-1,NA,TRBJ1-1,CSARDPLRVQGVNTEAFF,TGCAGTGCTAGAGATCCCCTCCGAGTACAGGGTGTGAACACTGAAGCTTTCTTT
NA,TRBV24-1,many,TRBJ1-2,CATSVPLLSNYGYTF,TGTGCCACCAGTGTCCCACTCCTGTCCAACTATGGCTACACCTTC
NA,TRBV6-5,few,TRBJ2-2,CASSLWYGGPGELFF,TGTGCCAGCAGTCTCTGGTACGGGGGGCCCGGGGAGCTGTTTTTT
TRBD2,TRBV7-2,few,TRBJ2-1,CASSLGNSGVSDEQFF,TGTGCCAGCAGCTTAGGAAATAGCGGGGTTTCGGATGAGCAGTTCTTC
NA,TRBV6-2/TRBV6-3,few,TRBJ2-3,CASSYTRGSDTQYF,TGTGCCAGCAGTTACACCCGGGGGTCAGATACGCAGTATTTT
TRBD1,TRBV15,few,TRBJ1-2,CATSPQDREGYGYTF,TGTGCCACCAGCCCCCAGGACAGGGAGGGCTATGGCTACACCTTC
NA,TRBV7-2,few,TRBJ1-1,CASSLEYIAEAFF,TGTGCCAGCAGCTTAGAGTACATAGCTGAAGCTTTCTTT
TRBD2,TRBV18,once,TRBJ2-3,CASSPVSGGTDTQYF,TGTGCCAGCTCACCAGTTAGCGGGGGTACAGATACGCAGTATTTT
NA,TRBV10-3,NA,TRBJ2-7,CAISETALSDEQYF,TGTGCCATCAGTGAAACCGCACTCAGCGACGAGCAGTACTTC
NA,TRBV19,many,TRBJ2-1,CASSIGADWDNEQFF,TGTGCCAGTAGTATTGGCGCGGATTGGGACAATGAGCAGTTCTTC
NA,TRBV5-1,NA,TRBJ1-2,CASSTGPRDGYTF,TGCGCCAGCTCGACAGGACCAAGGGATGGCTACACCTTC
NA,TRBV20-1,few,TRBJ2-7,CSADDTYEQYF,TGCAGTGCGGACGACACTTACGAGCAGTACTTC
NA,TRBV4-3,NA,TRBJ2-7,CASSQESGYEQYF,TGCGCCAGCAGCCAAGAGTCCGGCTACGAGCAGTACTTC
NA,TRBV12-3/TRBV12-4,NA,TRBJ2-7,CASSYFRGPPYEQYF,TGTGCCAGCAGCTATTTCCGAGGGCCACCCTACGAGCAGTACTTC
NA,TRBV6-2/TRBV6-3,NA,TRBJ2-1,CASRRQGIYNEQFF,TGTGCCAGCAGGCGTCAGGGGATCTACAATGAGCAGTTCTTC
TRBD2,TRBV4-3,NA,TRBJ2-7,CASSYGLAGASEQYF,TGCGCCAGCAGCTATGGACTAGCGGGAGCATCCGAGCAGTACTTC
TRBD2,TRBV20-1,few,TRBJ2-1,CSASRGGREQFF,TGCAGTGCTTCGCGGGGGGGCCGTGAGCAGTTCTTC
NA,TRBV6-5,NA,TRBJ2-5,CASSYSEGGRGQETQYF,TGTGCCAGCAGTTATTCGGAAGGTGGGCGGGGTCAAGAGACCCAGTACTTC
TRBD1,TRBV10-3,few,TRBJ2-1,CAISESTRDRGNEQFF,TGTGCCATCAGTGAGTCGACTAGGGACAGGGGAAATGAGCAGTTCTTC
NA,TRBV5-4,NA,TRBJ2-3,CASSLLVGPPAGFTDTQYF,TGTGCCAGCAGTCTCCTGGTTGGCCCTCCGGCGGGGTTCACAGATACGCAGTATTTT
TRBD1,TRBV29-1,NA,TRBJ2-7,CSVGPGQNSYEQYF,TGCAGCGTTGGGCCGGGACAGAACTCCTACGAGCAGTACTTC
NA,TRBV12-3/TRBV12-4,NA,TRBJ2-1,CATAILGNDEQFF,TGTGCCACCGCCATACTGGGGAATGATGAGCAGTTCTTC
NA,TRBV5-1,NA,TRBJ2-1,CASSPRGSLNEQFF,TGCGCCAGCAGCCCCCGGGGATCCCTCAATGAGCAGTTCTTC
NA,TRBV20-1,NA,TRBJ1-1,CSAAKLGAGDTEAFF,TGCAGTGCTGCCAAACTTGGGGCGGGGGACACTGAAGCTTTCTTT
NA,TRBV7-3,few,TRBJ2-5,CASSANLERGETQYF,TGTGCCAGCAGCGCCAACTTGGAGCGAGGAGAGACCCAGTACTTC
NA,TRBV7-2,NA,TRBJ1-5,CASSFQNNQPQHF,TGTGCCAGCAGCTTCCAGAATAATCAGCCCCAGCATTTT
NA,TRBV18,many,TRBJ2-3,CASSPGSSDFTDTQYF,TGTGCCAGCTCACCAGGTTCTAGTGACTTCACAGATACGCAGTATTTT
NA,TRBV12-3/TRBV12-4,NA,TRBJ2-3,CASSLPEDADTQYF,TGTGCCAGCAGTTTACCCGAGGACGCAGATACGCAGTATTTT
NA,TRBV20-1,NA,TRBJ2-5,CSAGTQRQETQYF,TGCAGTGCCGGGACCCAGCGGCAAGAGACCCAGTACTTC
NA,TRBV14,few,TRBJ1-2,CASSQALPDPDYGYTF,TGTGCCAGCAGCCAAGCACTCCCCGATCCGGACTATGGCTACACCTTC
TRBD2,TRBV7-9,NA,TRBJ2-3,CASSLADRASGGADTQYF,TGTGCCAGCAGCTTAGCGGACCGGGCGTCGGGGGGGGCAGATACGCAGTATTTT
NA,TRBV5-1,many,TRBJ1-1,CASSSGQPNTEAFF,TGCGCCAGCAGCTCCGGACAGCCGAACACTGAAGCTTTCTTT
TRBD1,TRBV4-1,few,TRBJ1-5,CASSQGTGVGQPQHF,TGCGCCAGCAGCCAGGGGACAGGGGTGGGTCAGCCCCAGCATTTT
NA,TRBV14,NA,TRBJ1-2,CASSRGLRGYTF,TGTGCCAGCAGCAGGGGGTTAAGAGGCTACACCTTC
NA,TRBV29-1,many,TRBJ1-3,CSVAEAGNTIYF,TGCAGCGTTGCCGAGGCGGGAAACACCATATATTTT
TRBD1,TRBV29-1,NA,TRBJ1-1,CSGLDRTNTEAFF,TGCAGCGGGCTGGACAGGACAAACACTGAAGCTTTCTTT
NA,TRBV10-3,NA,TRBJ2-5,CATTGGGRETQYF,TGTGCCACCACAGGGGGGGGGCGAGAGACCCAGTACTTC
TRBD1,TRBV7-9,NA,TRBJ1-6,CASSARQGGNSPLHF,TGTGCCAGCAGCGCGAGACAGGGGGGAAATTCACCCCTCCACTTT
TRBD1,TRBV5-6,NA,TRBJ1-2,CASSPGQGSYGYTF,TGTGCCAGCAGCCCCGGACAGGGAAGCTATGGCTACACCTTC
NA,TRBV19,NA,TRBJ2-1,CASIQSGVSSYNEQFF,TGTGCCAGTATTCAATCAGGGGTTAGCTCCTACAATGAGCAGTTCTTC